This T cell receptor beta chain originates from a study of shared clonotypes between healthy human individuals. CDR1 and CDR2 (germline): SGHRS, YFSETQ. The V gene lost 2 bases and the J gene lost 5 bases, with 10 bases spanning the gap. This CDR3 has 13 residues. Only in-frame clones appear in the TCRdb table, and some are missing; sequencing was by immunoSEQ multiplex PCR. Among 2,500,000 or so clones listed, around nine tenths were seen once. In its sample, this clone was seen once. Other nucleotide sequences from this sample produce the same CDR3. The sequence derives from a man aged 18 to 30 in good health. The chain couples TRBV5-1 to TRBJ2-5; perhaps D is TRBD1 or TRBD2 (6 bases each). Sequencing was carried out using naive CD4+ T cells sorted from blood. Subset reported: CD45RA+ positively selected. The CDR3 protein is CASSFTGRETQYF. The CDR3 DNA follows: TGCGCCAGCAGCTTTACAGGGAGGGAGACCCAGTACTTC.